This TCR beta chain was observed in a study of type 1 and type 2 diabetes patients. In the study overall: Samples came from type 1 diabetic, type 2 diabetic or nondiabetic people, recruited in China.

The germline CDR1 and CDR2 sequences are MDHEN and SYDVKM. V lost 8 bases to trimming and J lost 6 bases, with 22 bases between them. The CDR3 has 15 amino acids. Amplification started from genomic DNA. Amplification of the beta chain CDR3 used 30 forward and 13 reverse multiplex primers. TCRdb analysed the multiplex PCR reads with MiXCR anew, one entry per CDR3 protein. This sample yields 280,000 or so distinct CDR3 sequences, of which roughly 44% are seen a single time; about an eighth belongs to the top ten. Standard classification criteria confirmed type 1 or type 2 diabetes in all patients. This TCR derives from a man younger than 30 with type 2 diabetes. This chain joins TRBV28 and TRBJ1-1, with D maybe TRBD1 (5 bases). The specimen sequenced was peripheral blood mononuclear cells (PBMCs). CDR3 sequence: CASQTGAGENSEAFF. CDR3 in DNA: TGTGCCAGCCAAACCGGGGCGGGGGAGAATTCTGAAGCTTTCTTT.